This T cell receptor (beta chain) was identified in a study of T cells in Graves' hyperthyroidism and ophthalmopathy. Overall study: Peripheral blood was collected at initial diagnosis, before any treatment. Findings and caveats of the study: From stable hyperthyroidism, ophthalmopathy was separated by a 13 V-J model. Most thyroid clonotypes expanded above 0.001 were also detected in blood.

Regions amplified from RNA transcripts were the TCR beta CDR3 regions. With the HTBI primer set, the TCR CDR3 went through a first round of RT-PCR. Using its own MiXCR run on the multiplex PCR reads, TCRdb lists one record per CDR3 protein. The profile shows about 640,000 distinct CDR3 sequences, more than 20% of them singletons. V shed 1 base and J shed 5 bases, with 8 bases lying between them. Germline lookup yields CDR1 KGHDR and CDR2 SFDVKD. This CDR3 spans 14 amino acids. Details on this clonotype: The antigen is not known.

Material for sequencing was blood. The sequence was obtained from a man younger than 40 with Graves' ophthalmopathy. The chain is built from TRBV24-1 and TRBJ1-5, with D perhaps TRBD1 (6 bases). The CDR3 loop is CATSDFRQDQPQHF. DNA for the CDR3: TGTGCCACCAGTGATTTTAGACAGGATCAGCCCCAGCATTTT.